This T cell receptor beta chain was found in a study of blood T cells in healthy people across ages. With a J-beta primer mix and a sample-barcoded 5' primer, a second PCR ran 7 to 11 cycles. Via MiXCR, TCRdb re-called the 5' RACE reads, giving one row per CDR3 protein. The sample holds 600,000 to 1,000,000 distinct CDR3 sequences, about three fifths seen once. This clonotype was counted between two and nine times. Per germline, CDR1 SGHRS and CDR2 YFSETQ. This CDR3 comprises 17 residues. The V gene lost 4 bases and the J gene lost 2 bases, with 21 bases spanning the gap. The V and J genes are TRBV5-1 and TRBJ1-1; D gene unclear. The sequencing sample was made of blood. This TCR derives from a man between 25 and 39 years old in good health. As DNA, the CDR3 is TGCGCCAGCAGCATATCGACGAGGAGGGAGGGAAACACTGAAGCTTTCTTT. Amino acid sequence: CASSISTRREGNTEAFF.